This is a list of T cell receptor beta chains from one sample in a study of cytomegalovirus exposure and HLA in healthy donors. Profiling relied on immunoSEQ multiplex PCR, and the TCRdb table lists in-frame clones only, not all of them. The profile shows some 180,000 clones, approximately 80% of them singletons. The sequencing input was PBMCs. The receptors stem from a man between 18 and 29 years old in good health and CMV-seronegative. The CDR3 runs from the conserved cysteine through the conserved F or W. A D gene is named only where the DNA matches it firmly. Clone size appears in some rows only: once, few, many, or a class for an expanded clone.

j_gene: TRBJ2-3
abundance: .
d_gene: TRBD1
v_gene: TRBV5-4
CDR3nt: TGTGCCAGCAGCTTGGAGACAGGGGTGGTAGGCACAGATACGCAGTATTTT
CDR3aa: CASSLETGVVGTDTQYF

j_gene: TRBJ1-5
abundance: once
d_gene: .
v_gene: TRBV5-6
CDR3nt: TGTGCCAGCAGCTCAACAGGGTCTCAGCCCCAGCATTTT
CDR3aa: CASSSTGSQPQHF

j_gene: TRBJ2-2
abundance: .
d_gene: .
v_gene: TRBV7-9
CDR3nt: TGTGCCAGCAGCTGGGCCTGGCGGGGCCTCAACACCGGGGAGCTGTTTTTT
CDR3aa: CASSWAWRGLNTGELFF

j_gene: TRBJ1-2
abundance: .
d_gene: .
v_gene: TRBV2
CDR3nt: TGTGCCAGCAGTGACAACGCCGGGGGCTACACCTTC
CDR3aa: CASSDNAGGYTF

j_gene: TRBJ2-1
abundance: .
d_gene: .
v_gene: TRBV6-6
CDR3nt: TGTGCCAGCAGTTACTCTCAGGGCTCCTACAATGAGCAGTTCTTC
CDR3aa: CASSYSQGSYNEQFF

j_gene: TRBJ1-2
abundance: .
d_gene: TRBD1
v_gene: TRBV6-5
CDR3nt: TGTGCCAGCAGTTACCCGGGACAGGGTGGGGGCTACACCTTC
CDR3aa: CASSYPGQGGGYTF

j_gene: TRBJ2-5
abundance: .
d_gene: TRBD2
v_gene: TRBV7-6
CDR3nt: TGTGCCAGCAGCTTAGAAGCGGGGGGGCCGGAGGAGACCCAGTACTTC
CDR3aa: CASSLEAGGPEETQYF

j_gene: TRBJ1-5
abundance: once
d_gene: .
v_gene: TRBV27
CDR3nt: TGTGCCAGCAGCTTCCCAGACAGCAGCAATCAGCCCCAGCATTTT
CDR3aa: CASSFPDSSNQPQHF

j_gene: TRBJ2-2
abundance: .
d_gene: TRBD2
v_gene: TRBV7-2
CDR3nt: TGTGCCAGCAGCCCAATCGGACCGGGGGGGCCCACCGGGGAGCTGTTTTTT
CDR3aa: CASSPIGPGGPTGELFF

j_gene: TRBJ1-1
abundance: .
d_gene: .
v_gene: TRBV19
CDR3nt: TGTGCCAGTAGTATAGAAACAGCAACTGAAGCTTTCTTT
CDR3aa: CASSIETATEAFF

j_gene: TRBJ2-1
abundance: once
d_gene: .
v_gene: TRBV5-8
CDR3nt: TGTGCCAGCATTCACGCTGGGCAAGTCAATGAGCAGTTCTTC
CDR3aa: CASIHAGQVNEQFF

j_gene: TRBJ2-7
abundance: few
d_gene: .
v_gene: TRBV5-1
CDR3nt: TGCGCCAGCAGCTTGGGGCAGAACTACGAGCAGTACTTC
CDR3aa: CASSLGQNYEQYF

j_gene: TRBJ2-5
abundance: .
d_gene: .
v_gene: TRBV11-2
CDR3nt: TGTGCCAGCAGCTTAGATGGGGGCGAAGAGACCCAGTACTTC
CDR3aa: CASSLDGGEETQYF

j_gene: TRBJ2-7
abundance: .
d_gene: .
v_gene: TRBV9
CDR3nt: TGTGCCAGCAGCGTAGGCGGGCCCCTGGGCTACGAGCAGTACTTC
CDR3aa: CASSVGGPLGYEQYF

j_gene: TRBJ2-7
abundance: .
d_gene: .
v_gene: TRBV29-1
CDR3nt: TGCAGCGTTGAAGATTGCCAGGCCCCCTCCGAGTACTTC
CDR3aa: CSVEDCQAPSEYF

j_gene: TRBJ2-5
abundance: few
d_gene: TRBD2
v_gene: TRBV7-8
CDR3nt: TGTGCCAGCAGCTTAGCCCCACCGGCTAGCGGGGGGATGAGGGAGGAGACCCAGTACTTC
CDR3aa: CASSLAPPASGGMREETQYF

j_gene: TRBJ2-5
abundance: .
d_gene: TRBD2
v_gene: TRBV15
CDR3nt: TGTGCCACCAGCAGAGCTCCTACTTCGGGACTAGCGGGCCAAGAGACCCAGTACTTC
CDR3aa: CATSRAPTSGLAGQETQYF

j_gene: TRBJ2-3
abundance: .
d_gene: .
v_gene: TRBV5-1
CDR3nt: TGCGCCAGCAGCTCCTTAGCGCTCACAGATACGCAGTATTTT
CDR3aa: CASSSLALTDTQYF

j_gene: TRBJ1-5
abundance: few
d_gene: .
v_gene: TRBV7-2
CDR3nt: TGTGCCAGCAGCTTAAAGCCCAGCAATCAGCCCCAGCATTTT
CDR3aa: CASSLKPSNQPQHF

j_gene: TRBJ2-7
abundance: .
d_gene: .
v_gene: TRBV6-4
CDR3nt: TGTGCCAGCACCCGGGACTCTGGGGAGCAGTACTTC
CDR3aa: CASTRDSGEQYF

j_gene: TRBJ2-2
abundance: .
d_gene: TRBD2
v_gene: TRBV4-1
CDR3nt: TGCGCCAGCAGCCAAGATGGATCTTGGGCTAGCGGGAGAGGCACCGGGGAGCTGTTTTTT
CDR3aa: CASSQDGSWASGRGTGELFF

j_gene: TRBJ2-7
abundance: once
d_gene: .
v_gene: TRBV19
CDR3nt: TGTGCCAGTAGTATGCGAGGGACCTACGAGCAGTACTTC
CDR3aa: CASSMRGTYEQYF

j_gene: TRBJ1-1
abundance: .
d_gene: .
v_gene: TRBV7-9
CDR3nt: TGTTCCAGCAGCTTAGGTAGGGCGGGGGCTGAAGCTTTCTTT
CDR3aa: CSSSLGRAGAEAFF

j_gene: TRBJ1-2
abundance: few
d_gene: TRBD1
v_gene: TRBV29-1
CDR3nt: TGCAGCGTTGGGGACAGCTTCACTAACTATGGCTACACCTTC
CDR3aa: CSVGDSFTNYGYTF

j_gene: TRBJ2-7
abundance: .
d_gene: .
v_gene: TRBV7-2
CDR3nt: TGTGCCAGCAGCCAACCGAGGGCCTATCGGCGGTCCTACGAGCAGTACTTC
CDR3aa: CASSQPRAYRRSYEQYF

j_gene: TRBJ2-7
abundance: .
d_gene: .
v_gene: TRBV19
CDR3nt: TGTGCCAGTACCCCCAGGGGCCTTCCCTACGAGCAGTACTTC
CDR3aa: CASTPRGLPYEQYF

j_gene: TRBJ1-3
abundance: .
d_gene: .
v_gene: TRBV5-1
CDR3nt: TGCGCCAGCAGCTTGTTGGGCCAGGAATTCTCTGGAAACACCATATATTTT
CDR3aa: CASSLLGQEFSGNTIYF

j_gene: TRBJ2-1
abundance: .
d_gene: TRBD2
v_gene: TRBV19
CDR3nt: TGTGCCAGTGGGGTAGCGGGAAGGTACAATGAGCAGTTCTTC
CDR3aa: CASGVAGRYNEQFF

j_gene: TRBJ2-2
abundance: once
d_gene: TRBD1
v_gene: TRBV7-3
CDR3nt: TGTGCCAGCAGCTTGATTTCACAGGGGTCCGGGGAGCTGTTTTTT
CDR3aa: CASSLISQGSGELFF

j_gene: TRBJ2-5
abundance: .
d_gene: TRBD1
v_gene: TRBV19
CDR3nt: TGTGCCAGTAGTAAAGGACAGGGGCAAGAGACCCAGTACTTC
CDR3aa: CASSKGQGQETQYF

j_gene: TRBJ2-1
abundance: .
d_gene: TRBD1
v_gene: TRBV28
CDR3nt: TGTGCCAGCAGATCCCGGACAGGCGCTACTTTGGGTGAGCAGTTCTTC
CDR3aa: CASRSRTGATLGEQFF

j_gene: TRBJ2-7
abundance: .
d_gene: .
v_gene: TRBV7-2
CDR3nt: TGTGCCAGCAGCCTTGATGTCAAAGCATACGAGCAGTACTTC
CDR3aa: CASSLDVKAYEQYF

j_gene: TRBJ2-7
abundance: .
d_gene: TRBD1
v_gene: TRBV6-6
CDR3nt: TGTGCCAGCAGTGGGACAGGGGGCGACTACGAGCAGTACTTC
CDR3aa: CASSGTGGDYEQYF

j_gene: TRBJ2-2
abundance: few
d_gene: TRBD1
v_gene: TRBV5-1
CDR3nt: TGCGCCAGCAGCTTGGGACAGGGGGCGGACACCGGGGAGCTGTTTTTT
CDR3aa: CASSLGQGADTGELFF

j_gene: TRBJ2-2
abundance: .
d_gene: TRBD2
v_gene: TRBV7-9
CDR3nt: TGTGCCAGCAGCCTCCAGGGACTAGCGGGGGACACCGGGGAGCTGTTTTTT
CDR3aa: CASSLQGLAGDTGELFF

j_gene: TRBJ1-6
abundance: .
d_gene: TRBD1
v_gene: TRBV10-3
CDR3nt: TGTGCCATCAGTGAGTCAGGGACAGGGGAGTATTCACCCCTCCACTTT
CDR3aa: CAISESGTGEYSPLHF

j_gene: TRBJ2-7
abundance: .
d_gene: .
v_gene: TRBV5-4
CDR3nt: TGTGCCAGCAGCTCTGGAGAGAACTACGAGCAGTACTTC
CDR3aa: CASSSGENYEQYF

j_gene: TRBJ2-3
abundance: .
d_gene: .
v_gene: TRBV30
CDR3nt: TGTGCCTCCAAACAGGGCAATACAGATACGCAGTATTTT
CDR3aa: CASKQGNTDTQYF

j_gene: TRBJ2-1
abundance: .
d_gene: TRBD2
v_gene: TRBV27
CDR3nt: TGTGCCAGCAGTTTATCCCTAGCGGGGGACAATGAGCAGTTCTTC
CDR3aa: CASSLSLAGDNEQFF

j_gene: TRBJ1-6
abundance: .
d_gene: .
v_gene: TRBV10-1
CDR3nt: TGCGCCACCGGACGAAGGGGGGGATCACCCCTCCACTTT
CDR3aa: CATGRRGGSPLHF

j_gene: TRBJ2-5
abundance: .
d_gene: .
v_gene: TRBV2
CDR3nt: TGTGCCAGCAAAGCGGCAAAGACCCAGTACTTC
CDR3aa: CASKAAKTQYF

j_gene: TRBJ2-5
abundance: .
d_gene: .
v_gene: TRBV15
CDR3nt: TGTGCCACCAACCGAGGCGGGGCAGGTGAGCAGTACTTC
CDR3aa: CATNRGGAGEQYF

j_gene: TRBJ2-3
abundance: .
d_gene: TRBD2
v_gene: TRBV6-4
CDR3nt: TGTGCCAGCGCCGGGACTAGCCGTTCGGATACGCAGTATTTT
CDR3aa: CASAGTSRSDTQYF

j_gene: TRBJ1-5
abundance: .
d_gene: TRBD1
v_gene: TRBV30
CDR3nt: TGTGCCTGGAACTCGGGACAGGGCGACTCATGGAATCAGCCCCAGCATTTT
CDR3aa: CAWNSGQGDSWNQPQHF

j_gene: TRBJ2-7
abundance: .
d_gene: TRBD2
v_gene: TRBV30
CDR3nt: TGTGCCTGGACCAGGACTAGCGGGAGGCGCGCCCTCTACGAGCAGTACTTC
CDR3aa: CAWTRTSGRRALYEQYF

j_gene: TRBJ1-1
abundance: .
d_gene: .
v_gene: TRBV2
CDR3nt: TGTGCCAGCAGCCCGGACACTGAAGCTTTCTTT
CDR3aa: CASSPDTEAFF

j_gene: TRBJ1-5
abundance: few
d_gene: .
v_gene: TRBV9
CDR3nt: TGTGCCAGCAGCGTAGGCCCTTTTGAGGCCCAGCATTTT
CDR3aa: CASSVGPFEAQHF

j_gene: TRBJ2-3
abundance: .
d_gene: TRBD2
v_gene: TRBV6-5
CDR3nt: TGTGCCAGCAGCCTTAGCGGGGGGTACACAGATACGCAGTATTTT
CDR3aa: CASSLSGGYTDTQYF

j_gene: TRBJ1-1
abundance: .
d_gene: TRBD1
v_gene: TRBV6-1
CDR3nt: TGTGCCAGCCTCCCCTCAGGGGGCGCGGGGACTGAAGCTTTCTTT
CDR3aa: CASLPSGGAGTEAFF

j_gene: TRBJ1-2
abundance: .
d_gene: .
v_gene: TRBV6-4
CDR3nt: TGTGCCAGCAGTGACCCGGGGGGGAACTATGGCTACACCTTC
CDR3aa: CASSDPGGNYGYTF

j_gene: TRBJ2-1
abundance: .
d_gene: TRBD2
v_gene: TRBV5-1
CDR3nt: TGCGCCAGCAGCTTGGGCGGCGGGGGCTACAATGAGCAGTTCTTC
CDR3aa: CASSLGGGGYNEQFF

j_gene: TRBJ2-7
abundance: .
d_gene: TRBD2
v_gene: TRBV2
CDR3nt: TGTGCCAGCATGCAGATAGCGGGGGCTTACGAGCAGTACTTC
CDR3aa: CASMQIAGAYEQYF

j_gene: TRBJ2-1
abundance: .
d_gene: TRBD1
v_gene: TRBV5-3
CDR3nt: TGTGCCAGAAGCCCGCTCGGACAGGGGGTATTATTTCTCGAGTTCTTC
CDR3aa: CARSPLGQGVLFLEFF

j_gene: TRBJ1-2
abundance: .
d_gene: .
v_gene: TRBV18
CDR3nt: TGTGCCAGCTCACCTGGCCCCCCGGGGGTTGGCTATGGCTACACCTTC
CDR3aa: CASSPGPPGVGYGYTF

j_gene: TRBJ2-2
abundance: .
d_gene: .
v_gene: TRBV5-1
CDR3nt: TGCGCCAGCAGCTTGGCTAGCACAGGGCCGTTGACCGGGGAGCTGTTTTTT
CDR3aa: CASSLASTGPLTGELFF

j_gene: TRBJ2-7
abundance: .
d_gene: TRBD1
v_gene: TRBV18
CDR3nt: TGTGCCAGCTCACCTCCGGGACAGGGCTACGAGCAGTACTTC
CDR3aa: CASSPPGQGYEQYF

j_gene: TRBJ2-1
abundance: .
d_gene: .
v_gene: TRBV20-1
CDR3nt: TGCAGAGGGGGGGCCTACAATGAGCAGTTCTTC
CDR3aa: CRGGAYNEQFF

j_gene: TRBJ2-2
abundance: .
d_gene: TRBD2
v_gene: TRBV2
CDR3nt: TGTGCCAGCAGCTTGGCTAGCGGGTTCACCGGGGAGCTGTTTTTT
CDR3aa: CASSLASGFTGELFF

j_gene: TRBJ1-6
abundance: .
d_gene: TRBD1
v_gene: TRBV6-5
CDR3nt: TGTGCCAGCAGGCCTTTAGAGGGGGCGAATTCACCCCTCCACTTT
CDR3aa: CASRPLEGANSPLHF

j_gene: TRBJ2-5
abundance: .
d_gene: .
v_gene: TRBV7-2
CDR3nt: TGTGCCAGCAGCCCCGACAGGTTACAAGAGACCCAGTACTTC
CDR3aa: CASSPDRLQETQYF